This T cell receptor beta chain emerged from a study of early T cells in non-severe SARS-CoV-2 infection. Study summary: Sequenced material consisted of bulk RNA (from unsorted whole blood), and chains were unpaired. The study, taken as a whole, reports: VDJdb matching favored anti-spike CD8 responses, missing private and CD4 specificities.

The protocol attached unique molecular identifiers to individual cDNA molecules. In TCRdb, the 5' RACE reads were re-called with MiXCR into one record per CDR3 protein. The sample holds roughly 50,000 distinct CDR3 sequences, 8% seen once. To note about this clonotype: What it recognizes is unknown.

This receptor was obtained from an adult who was a healthcare worker with PCR-confirmed SARS-CoV-2 infection or an uninfected control (not recorded which). What was sequenced was whole blood.

The CDR3 coding sequence is TGTGCCAGCAGCTTGTATTCAGGGGGCATGGAGACCCAGTACTTC. Its translation: CASSLYSGGMETQYF. This chain joins TRBV5-4 and TRBJ2-5, with TRBD1 matching over 8 bases. V was pared by 1 base and J by 5 bases, with 7 bases of the junction left unmatched. The CDR3 contains 15 residues. Germline V lookup: CDR1 SGHNT, CDR2 YYREEE (reference sequence).